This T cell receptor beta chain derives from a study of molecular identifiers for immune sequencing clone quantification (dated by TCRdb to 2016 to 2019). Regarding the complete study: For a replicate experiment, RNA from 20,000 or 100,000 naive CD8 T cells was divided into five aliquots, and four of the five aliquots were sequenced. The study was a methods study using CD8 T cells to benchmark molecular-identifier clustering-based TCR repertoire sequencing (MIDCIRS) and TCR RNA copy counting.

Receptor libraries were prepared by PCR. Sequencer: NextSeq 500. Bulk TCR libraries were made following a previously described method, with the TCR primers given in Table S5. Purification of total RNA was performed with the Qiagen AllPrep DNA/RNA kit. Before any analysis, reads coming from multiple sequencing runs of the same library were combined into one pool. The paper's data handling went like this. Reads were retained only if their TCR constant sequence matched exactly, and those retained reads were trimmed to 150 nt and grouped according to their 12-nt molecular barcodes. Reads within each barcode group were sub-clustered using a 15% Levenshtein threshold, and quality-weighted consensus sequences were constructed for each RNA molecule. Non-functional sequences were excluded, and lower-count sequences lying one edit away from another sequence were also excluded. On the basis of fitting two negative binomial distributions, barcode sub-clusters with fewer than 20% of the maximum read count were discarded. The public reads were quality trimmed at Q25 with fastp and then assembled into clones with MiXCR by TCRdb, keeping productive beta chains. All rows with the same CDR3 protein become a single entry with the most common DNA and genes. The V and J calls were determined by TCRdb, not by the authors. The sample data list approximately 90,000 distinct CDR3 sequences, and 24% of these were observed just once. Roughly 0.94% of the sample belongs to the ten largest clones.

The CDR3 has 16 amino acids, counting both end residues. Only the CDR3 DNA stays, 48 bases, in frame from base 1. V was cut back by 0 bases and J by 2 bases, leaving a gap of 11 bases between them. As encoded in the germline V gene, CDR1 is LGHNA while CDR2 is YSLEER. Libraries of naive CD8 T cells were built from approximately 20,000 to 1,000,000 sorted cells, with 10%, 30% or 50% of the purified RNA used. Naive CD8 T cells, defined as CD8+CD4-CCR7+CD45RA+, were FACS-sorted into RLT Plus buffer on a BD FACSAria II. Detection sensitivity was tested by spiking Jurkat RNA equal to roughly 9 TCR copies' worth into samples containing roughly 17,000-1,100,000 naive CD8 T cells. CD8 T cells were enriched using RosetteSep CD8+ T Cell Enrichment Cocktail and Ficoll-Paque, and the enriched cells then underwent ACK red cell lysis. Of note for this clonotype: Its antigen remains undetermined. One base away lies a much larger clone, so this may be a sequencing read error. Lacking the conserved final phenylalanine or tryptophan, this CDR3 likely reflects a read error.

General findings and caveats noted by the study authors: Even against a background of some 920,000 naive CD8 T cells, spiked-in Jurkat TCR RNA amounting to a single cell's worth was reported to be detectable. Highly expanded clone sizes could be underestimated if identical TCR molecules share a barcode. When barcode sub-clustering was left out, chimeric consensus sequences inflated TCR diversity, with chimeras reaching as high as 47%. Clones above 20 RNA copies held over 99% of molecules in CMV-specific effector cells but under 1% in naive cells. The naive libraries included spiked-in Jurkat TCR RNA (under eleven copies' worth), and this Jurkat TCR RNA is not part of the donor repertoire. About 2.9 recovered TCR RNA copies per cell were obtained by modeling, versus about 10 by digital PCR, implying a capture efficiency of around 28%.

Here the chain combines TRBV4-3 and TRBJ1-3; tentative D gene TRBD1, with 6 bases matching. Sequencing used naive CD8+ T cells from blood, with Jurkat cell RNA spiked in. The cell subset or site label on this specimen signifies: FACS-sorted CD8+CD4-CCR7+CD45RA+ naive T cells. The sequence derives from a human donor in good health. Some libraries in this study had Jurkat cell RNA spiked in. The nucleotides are TGCGCCAGCAGCCAAGAAACGAACAGGGCTGGAAACACCATATATCTT. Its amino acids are CASSQETNRAGNTIYL.